The sequence of this T cell receptor beta chain was determined in a study of beta chain features in type 1 diabetes. About this clone itself: The target antigen is unknown.

What was sequenced were expressed TCRB transcripts, since all of the isolated RNA had been reverse transcribed. Produced via immunoSEQ multiplex PCR; TCRdb's table is partial and in-frame only. Seen here are fewer than 550,000 clones, over 9.5% observed once, and the top ten hold over 0.04%. The CDR3 has 14 amino acids. V lost 1 base, J lost 7 bases, and 13 bases lay in between. CDR1 is SGHNT and CDR2 is YENEEA in the germline V gene. Study-wide results and limits: Reads derived from cDNA could over-represent cells showing high TCR expression. Patients and controls would share equally any PCR tilt toward shorter templates. VDJ junctions in type 1 diabetes patients carried more deletions and fewer insertions. All four CD4+ subsets from Type 1 diabetes patients carried moderately but significantly shorter TCRB CDR3s.

This TCR came from a woman younger than 30 in good health. This chain connects TRBV11-3 to TRBJ1-1; D is undetermined. Sequencing was done on a sample of naive CD4+ T cells from blood. As DNA, the CDR3 is TGTGCCAGCAGCTTAGTGCGCGGCACTAGTGAAGCTTTCTTT. Amino acid sequence: CASSLVRGTSEAFF.